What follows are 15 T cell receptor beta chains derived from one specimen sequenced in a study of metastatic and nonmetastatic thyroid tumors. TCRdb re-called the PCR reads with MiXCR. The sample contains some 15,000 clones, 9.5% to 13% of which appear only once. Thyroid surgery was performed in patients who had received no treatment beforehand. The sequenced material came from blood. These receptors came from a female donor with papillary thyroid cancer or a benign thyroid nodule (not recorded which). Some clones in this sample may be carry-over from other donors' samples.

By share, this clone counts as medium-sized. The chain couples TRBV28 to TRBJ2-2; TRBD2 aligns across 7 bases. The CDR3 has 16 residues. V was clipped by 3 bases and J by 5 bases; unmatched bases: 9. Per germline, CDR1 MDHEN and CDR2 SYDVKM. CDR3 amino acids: CASSLAGDSSTGELFF. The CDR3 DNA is TGTGCCAGCAGTTTGGCGGGGGACTCTTCTACCGGGGAGCTGTTTTTT.

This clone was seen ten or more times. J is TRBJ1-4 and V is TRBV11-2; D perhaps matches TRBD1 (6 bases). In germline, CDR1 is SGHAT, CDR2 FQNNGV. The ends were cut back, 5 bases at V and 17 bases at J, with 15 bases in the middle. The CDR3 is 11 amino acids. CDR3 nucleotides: TGTGCCAGCAGCGTACAGGGAAGAATCTTTTTT. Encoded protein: CASSVQGRIFF.

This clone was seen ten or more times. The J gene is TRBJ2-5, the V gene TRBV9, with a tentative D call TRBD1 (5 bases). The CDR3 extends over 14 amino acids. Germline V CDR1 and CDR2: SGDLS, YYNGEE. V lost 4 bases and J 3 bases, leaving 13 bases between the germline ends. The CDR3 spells CASSRTDSEETQYF. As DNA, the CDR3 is TGTGCCAGCAGCCGCACCGACAGTGAAGAGACCCAGTACTTC.

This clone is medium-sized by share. The CDR3 sequence is CASSEEQGETQYF. The CDR3 DNA reads as TGTGCCAGCAGTGAGGAACAGGGCGAGACCCAGTACTTC. This chain joins TRBV2 and TRBJ2-5, with TRBD1 as a possible D gene (6 bases). CDR1 SNHLY and CDR2 FYNNEI come from the germline V gene. V lost 3 bases and J 5 bases, leaving 10 bases between the germline ends. The CDR3 totals 13 residues.

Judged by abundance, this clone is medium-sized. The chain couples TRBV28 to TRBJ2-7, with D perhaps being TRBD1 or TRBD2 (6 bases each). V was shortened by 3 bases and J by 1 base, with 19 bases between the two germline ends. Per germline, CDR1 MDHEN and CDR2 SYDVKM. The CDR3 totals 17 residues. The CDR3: CASSLDHGGLVSYEQYF. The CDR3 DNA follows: TGTGCCAGCAGTTTGGATCACGGGGGCCTAGTTTCCTACGAGCAGTACTTC.

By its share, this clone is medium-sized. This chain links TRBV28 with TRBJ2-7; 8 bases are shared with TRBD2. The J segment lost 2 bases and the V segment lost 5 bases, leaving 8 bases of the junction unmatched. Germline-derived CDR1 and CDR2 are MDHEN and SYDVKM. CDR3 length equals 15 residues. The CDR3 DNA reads TGTGCCAGCAGTCCACAGCGGGGGAGACCCTACGAGCAGTACTTC. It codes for CASSPQRGRPYEQYF.

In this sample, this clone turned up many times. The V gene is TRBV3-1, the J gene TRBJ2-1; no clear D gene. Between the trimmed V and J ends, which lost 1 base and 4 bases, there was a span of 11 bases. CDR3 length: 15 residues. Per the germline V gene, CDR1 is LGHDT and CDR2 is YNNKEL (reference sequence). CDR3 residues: CASSQGWSGYNEQFF. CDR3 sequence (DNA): TGTGCCAGCAGCCAAGGTTGGTCCGGGTACAATGAGCAGTTCTTC.

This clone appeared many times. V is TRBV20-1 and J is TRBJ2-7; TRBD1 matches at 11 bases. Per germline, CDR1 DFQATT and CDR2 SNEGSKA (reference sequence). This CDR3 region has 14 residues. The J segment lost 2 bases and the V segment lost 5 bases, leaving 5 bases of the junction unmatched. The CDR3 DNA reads TGCAGTGCTCGGGACAGGGGGGGAACCTACGAGCAGTACTTC. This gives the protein CSARDRGGTYEQYF.

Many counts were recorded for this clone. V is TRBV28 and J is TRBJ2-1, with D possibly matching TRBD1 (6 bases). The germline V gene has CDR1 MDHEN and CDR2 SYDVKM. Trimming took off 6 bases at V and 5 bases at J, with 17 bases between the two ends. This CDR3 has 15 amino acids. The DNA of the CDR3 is TGTGCCAGCAGCTATATCGGGACATTCGACAATGAGCAGTTCTTC. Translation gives CASSYIGTFDNEQFF.

CDR3: CSNSRSGDNTGELFF. The CDR3 region has the DNA TGCAGTAATAGTCGATCAGGAGATAACACCGGGGAGCTGTTTTTT. The genes are TRBV20-1 and TRBJ2-2, with D uncertain. The V end was cut by 8 bases, the J end by 2 bases, with 18 bases between. Looked up from germline, CDR1 is DFQATT and CDR2 is SNEGSKA (reference sequence). The CDR3 is made up of 15 amino acids.

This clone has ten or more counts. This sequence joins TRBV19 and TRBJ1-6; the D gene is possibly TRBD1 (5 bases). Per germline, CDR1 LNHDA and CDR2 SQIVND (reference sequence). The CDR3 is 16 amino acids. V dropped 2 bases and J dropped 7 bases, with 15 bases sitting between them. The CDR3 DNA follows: TGTGCCAGTAGTATATACGGGGGAGCGCTGAATTCACCCCTCCACTTT. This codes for CASSIYGGALNSPLHF.

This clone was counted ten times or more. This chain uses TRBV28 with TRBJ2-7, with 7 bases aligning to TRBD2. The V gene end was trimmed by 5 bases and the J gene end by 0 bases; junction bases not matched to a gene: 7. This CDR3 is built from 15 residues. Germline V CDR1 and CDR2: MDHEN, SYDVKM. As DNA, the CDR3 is TGTGCCAGCAGTGCCGCCGGGGGGAGCTCCTACGAGCAGTACTTC. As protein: CASSAAGGSSYEQYF.

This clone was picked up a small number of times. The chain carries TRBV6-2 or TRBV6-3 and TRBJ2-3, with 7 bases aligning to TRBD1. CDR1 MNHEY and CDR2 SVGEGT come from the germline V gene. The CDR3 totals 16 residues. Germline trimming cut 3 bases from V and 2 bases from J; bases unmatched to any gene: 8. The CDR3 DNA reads TGTGCCAGCAGTTATTCAGGGGACAGTCTCACAGATACGCAGTATTTT. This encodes CASSYSGDSLTDTQYF.

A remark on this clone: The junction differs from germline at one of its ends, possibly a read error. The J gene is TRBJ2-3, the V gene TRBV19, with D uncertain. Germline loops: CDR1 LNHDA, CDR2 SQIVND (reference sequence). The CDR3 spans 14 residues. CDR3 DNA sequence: TGTGCCGGTAGTACCCTAGGTAACACAGATACGCAGTATTTT. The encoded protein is CAGSTLGNTDTQYF.

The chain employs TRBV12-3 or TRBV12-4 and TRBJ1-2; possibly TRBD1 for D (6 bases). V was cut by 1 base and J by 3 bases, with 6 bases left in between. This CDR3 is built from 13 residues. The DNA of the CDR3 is TGTGCCAGCAGTTTAGACAGGGACTATGGCTACACCTTC. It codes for CASSLDRDYGYTF.